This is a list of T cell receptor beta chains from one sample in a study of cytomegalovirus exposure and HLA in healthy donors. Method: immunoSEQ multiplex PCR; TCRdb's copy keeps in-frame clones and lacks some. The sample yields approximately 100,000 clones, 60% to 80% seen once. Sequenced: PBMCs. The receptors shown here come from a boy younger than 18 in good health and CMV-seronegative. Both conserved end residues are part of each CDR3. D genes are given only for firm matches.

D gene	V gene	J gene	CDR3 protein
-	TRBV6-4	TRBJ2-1	CASSESPGNTYNEQFF
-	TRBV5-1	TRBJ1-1	CASSLDPGQGTEAFF
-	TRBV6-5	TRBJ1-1	CASRPTGNTEAFF
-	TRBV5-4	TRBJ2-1	CASSLDWNEQFF
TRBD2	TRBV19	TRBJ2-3	CATTRLAGAQSTDTQYF
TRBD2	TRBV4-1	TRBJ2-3	CASSPSLGVAGGTDTQYF
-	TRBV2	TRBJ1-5	CASRNRVEGPQHF
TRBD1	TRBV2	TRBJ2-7	CASSIPPYPIPGQGGYEQYF
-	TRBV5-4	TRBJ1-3	CASSVHGNTIYF
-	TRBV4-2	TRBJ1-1	CASSQLRGYTEAFF
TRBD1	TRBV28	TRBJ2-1	CASSSLDRVEQFF
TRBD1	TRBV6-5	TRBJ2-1	CASSNRGRSYNEQFF
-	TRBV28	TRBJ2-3	CASSIYAHNTDTQYF